These 31 T cell receptor beta chains were sequenced from one sample in a study of cytomegalovirus exposure and HLA in healthy donors. The PCR used 60 Vbeta and 13 Jbeta primers. The repertoire was sequenced with immunoSEQ multiplex PCR; TCRdb's copy has only in-frame clones and lacks some. The sample has about 180,000 clones; about 77% are singletons. Sequenced sample: PBMCs. These receptors were collected from a woman in her 30s in good health and CMV-seropositive.

This clone appeared a few times. The chain is built from TRBV11-2 and TRBJ2-7; 15 bases map to TRBD2. Germline V gives CDR1 SGHAT, CDR2 FQNNGV. The trim removed 7 bases at V and 1 base at J, leaving 2 bases unmatched. This CDR3 has 15 residues. CDR3 nucleotide sequence: TGTGCCAGCACCGGGACTAGCGGGGGGTCCTACGAGCAGTACTTC. Protein sequence: CASTGTSGGSYEQYF. Full variable domain (missing parts from reference TRBV11-2 and TRBJ2-7): EAGVAQSPRYKIIEKRQSVAFWCNPISGHATLYWYQQILGQGPKLLIQFQNNGVVDDSQLPKDRFSAERLKGVDSTLKIQPAKLEDSAVYLCASTGTSGGSYEQYFGPGTRLTVT.

This clone was counted only a few times. The chain couples TRBV7-2 to TRBJ2-4; D is possibly TRBD1 (6 bases). Germline V lookup: CDR1 SGHTA, CDR2 FQGNSA. V dropped 3 bases and J dropped 1 base, with 10 bases sitting between them. The CDR3 extends over 15 amino acids. CDR3 DNA sequence: TGTGCCAGCAGCTTGGGGGCCTGGGCCAAAAACATTCAGTACTTC. Its protein is CASSLGAWAKNIQYF. Variable domain in full (rest from reference TRBV7-2 and TRBJ2-4): GAGVSQSPSNKVTEKGKDVELRCDPISGHTALYWYRQSLGQGLEFLIYFQGNSAPDKSGLPSDRFSAERTGGSVSTLTIQRTQQEDSAVYLCASSLGAWAKNIQYFGAGTRLSVL.

This clone was seen a handful of times. The rearrangement uses TRBV11-2 and TRBJ1-2; 8 nucleotides align to TRBD1. The CDR3 has 18 amino acids. CDR1 SGHAT and CDR2 FQNNGV come from the germline V gene. Trimming at V came to 3 bases and at J to 0 bases, leaving 12 bases not matched to a gene. Here the CDR3 reads CASSFPPVRGPPNYGYTF. The CDR3 DNA follows: TGTGCCAGCAGCTTCCCGCCCGTCAGGGGGCCCCCTAACTATGGCTACACCTTC. The entire variable domain, with the rest obtained from reference TRBV11-2 and TRBJ1-2, is as follows: EAGVAQSPRYKIIEKRQSVAFWCNPISGHATLYWYQQILGQGPKLLIQFQNNGVVDDSQLPKDRFSAERLKGVDSTLKIQPAKLEDSAVYLCASSFPPVRGPPNYGYTFGSGTRLTVV.

This chain joins TRBV15 and TRBJ2-7, with TRBD1 matching over 8 bases. Germline CDR1 is LNHNV and CDR2 is YYDKDF (reference sequence). The CDR3 is 15 amino acids. The J segment lost 4 bases and the V segment lost 1 base, leaving 6 bases of the junction unmatched. In DNA, the CDR3 is TGTGCCACCAGCAGAGCCCGAGACAGGGGATACGAGCAGTACTTC. Protein: CATSRARDRGYEQYF.

This clone was seen only once. The V and J genes are TRBV28 and TRBJ2-7; D may be TRBD1 (6 bases). Trimming left V 3 bases short and J 1 base short, with 16 bases between. This CDR3 has 16 amino acids. Germline CDR1 is MDHEN and CDR2 is SYDVKM. The CDR3 DNA sequence: TGTGCCAGCAGTTTGATTGGGGGCGGCAGGTCCTACGAGCAGTACTTC. It yields the protein CASSLIGGGRSYEQYF.

V usage is TRBV29-1 and J usage is TRBJ1-2, with TRBD1 identical over 10 bases. CDR3 length equals 13 residues. With 5 bases clipped from V and 4 bases from J, the junction kept 4 bases outside the gene matches. CDR1 and CDR2 (germline): SQVTM, ANQGSEA. The chain's CDR3 is CSVSTGGGYGYTF. CDR3 sequence (DNA): TGCAGCGTTTCGACAGGGGGCGGCTATGGCTACACCTTC.

A few counts support this clone. The J gene is TRBJ2-1, the V gene TRBV9; 8 bases agree with TRBD2. The CDR3 spans 13 residues. J lost 4 bases, V lost 4 bases, and 1 base had no gene match. Germline V gene lookup returns CDR1 SGDLS and CDR2 YYNGEE. CDR3 sequence (DNA): TGTGCCAGCAGCCCGGGGGGGTACAATGAGCAGTTCTTC. Translation gives CASSPGGYNEQFF.

The V call is TRBV30, the J call TRBJ1-4; 10 bases agree with TRBD1. This CDR3 is 15 amino acids long. Per germline, CDR1 GTSNPN and CDR2 SVGIG (reference sequence). V lost 3 bases to trimming and J lost 8 bases; unmatched junction nucleotides: 9. In DNA, the CDR3 is TGTGCCTGGAGGCTGGGGGGGGACAGGGGCGAAAAACTGTTTTTT. Translated: CAWRLGGDRGEKLFF.

The rearrangement uses TRBV27 and TRBJ2-5; 12 nucleotides match TRBD2. The J segment lost 5 bases and the V segment lost 6 bases, leaving 10 bases of the junction unmatched. The CDR3 sequence is 16 residues long. CDR1 is MNHEY and CDR2 is SMNVEV in the germline V gene (reference sequence). DNA for the CDR3: TGTGCCAGCAGCCCCATCCTAGCGGGGGGGTGGGAGACCCAGTACTTC. As protein: CASSPILAGGWETQYF.

CDR3 sequence reads: CATSVDRVRETQYF. The CDR3 DNA sequence: TGTGCCACCAGCGTCGACAGGGTTCGGGAGACCCAGTACTTC. The chain recombines TRBV15 with TRBJ2-5; TRBD1 matches at 7 bases. The germline V gene encodes CDR1 LNHNV and CDR2 YYDKDF (reference sequence). J was trimmed by 5 bases and V by 5 bases; bases with no gene match: 8. The CDR3 consists of 14 residues.

This chain links TRBV10-2 with TRBJ2-1, with 7 bases that match TRBD2. The ends lost 0 bases at V and 2 bases at J; junction bases unmatched: 7. This CDR3 region has 17 residues. From germline, CDR1 is WSHSY and CDR2 SAAADI. The CDR3 DNA sequence: TGCGCCAGCAGTGAGTCTGAACGGGGGGTTGCCTACAATGAGCAGTTCTTC. It translates to CASSESERGVAYNEQFF.

This chain links TRBV7-2 with TRBJ2-7; D unresolved. V was pared by 5 bases and J by 6 bases, with 11 bases between. The CDR3 is 12 residues long. Germline V CDR1 and CDR2: SGHTA, FQGNSA. Written as DNA, the CDR3 is TGTGCCAGCAGCGTTGAGTTTACCGAGCAGTACTTC. Translated, it gives CASSVEFTEQYF. Full variable domain (missing parts from reference TRBV7-2 and TRBJ2-7): GAGVSQSPSNKVTEKGKDVELRCDPISGHTALYWYRQSLGQGLEFLIYFQGNSAPDKSGLPSDRFSAERTGGSVSTLTIQRTQQEDSAVYLCASSVEFTEQYFGPGTRLTVT.

The rearrangement links TRBV27 to TRBJ1-1, with 8 bases identical to TRBD1. Per germline, CDR1 MNHEY and CDR2 SMNVEV (reference sequence). Losses at the gene ends were 4 bases for V and 1 base for J; bases not matched to a gene: 5. The CDR3 extends over 15 amino acids. CDR3 bases: TGTGCCAGCAGTTGGCAGGGGGCTGGGAACACTGAAGCTTTCTTT. This translates into CASSWQGAGNTEAFF.

The rearrangement joins TRBV4-3 to TRBJ1-2; D remains ambiguous. V was pared by 0 bases and J by 0 bases, with 11 bases between. From germline, CDR1 is LGHNA and CDR2 YSLEER. This CDR3 region has 16 residues. The CDR3 DNA is TGCGCCAGCAGCCAAGATCGCGGCCAGTCTAACTATGGCTACACCTTC. Residues: CASSQDRGQSNYGYTF.

Only a few counts were recorded for this clone. This rearrangement joins TRBV4-3 to TRBJ1-5; maybe TRBD1 (5 bases). The CDR3 covers 15 residues. CDR1 LGHNA and CDR2 YSLEER come from the germline V gene. Trimming took 0 bases from V and 3 from J, leaving 9 bases between them. The CDR3 nucleotides read TGCGCCAGCAGCCAAGACGGGGGGTACAATCAGCCCCAGCATTTT. Protein sequence: CASSQDGGYNQPQHF.

The V gene is TRBV25-1, the J gene TRBJ1-3, with 10 bases lining up with TRBD1. Germline V gene data show CDR1 as MGHDK and CDR2 as SYGVNS. Trimming at V came to 5 bases and at J to 6 bases, leaving 4 bases not matched to a gene. The CDR3 sequence is 14 residues long. The CDR3 loop is CASSLTGGANTIYF. The CDR3 DNA follows: TGTGCCAGCAGTTTGACAGGGGGCGCAAACACCATATATTTT.

This clone showed up just a few times. V usage is TRBV5-5 and J usage is TRBJ2-5, with D possibly TRBD2 on 6 matching bases. The germline CDR1 and CDR2 sequences are SGHKS and YYEKEE (reference sequence). The V gene lost 4 bases and the J gene lost 5 bases, with 12 bases spanning the gap. This CDR3 has 13 residues. The CDR3 is CASSPGDRETQYF. The CDR3 DNA reads as TGTGCCAGCAGCCCGGGAGACCGGGAGACCCAGTACTTC. The complete variable domain, with remaining parts taken from reference TRBV5-5 and TRBJ2-5, reads DAGVTQSPTHLIKTRGQQVTLRCSPISGHKSVSWYQQVLGQGPQFIFQYYEKEERGRGNFPDRFSARQFPNYSSELNVNALLLGDSALYLCASSPGDRETQYFGPGTRLLVL.

There are a few counts of this clone. This chain uses TRBV4-1 with TRBJ2-2; tentatively, D is TRBD1 (5 bases). The CDR3 has 15 residues. Deletions cut 0 bases from V and 3 bases from J, with 8 bases between. CDR1 is MGHRA and CDR2 is YSYEKL in the germline V gene. The CDR3 region is CASSQETRDTGELFF. CDR3 sequence (DNA): TGCGCCAGCAGCCAAGAGACCAGGGACACCGGGGAGCTGTTTTTT.

V gene TRBV19 combines with J gene TRBJ1-3; D is ambiguous. CDR3 length: 15 amino acids. Germline V CDR1 and CDR2: LNHDA, SQIVND (reference sequence). Trimming left V 6 bases short and J 3 bases short, with 15 bases between. The CDR3 sequence: CASSPERSFGNTIYF. The CDR3, as DNA: TGTGCCAGTAGCCCGGAGCGATCCTTTGGAAACACCATATATTTT.

The rearrangement joins TRBV9 to TRBJ1-4; 9 bases are a match to TRBD1. This CDR3 contains 15 residues. V trimming: 0 bases; J trimming: 5 bases; junction bases outside the gene matches: 2. Germline V lookup: CDR1 SGDLS, CDR2 YYNGEE. In DNA, the CDR3 is TGTGCCAGCAGCGTAGCAGGACAGGGGAATGAAAAACTGTTTTTT. Residues: CASSVAGQGNEKLFF. The variable domain in full, with the rest retrieved from reference TRBV9 and TRBJ1-4, is DSGVTQTPKHLITATGQRVTLRCSPRSGDLSVYWYQQSLDQGLQFLIQYYNGEERAKGNILERFSAQQFPDLHSELNLSSLELGDSALYFCASSVAGQGNEKLFFGSGTQLSVL.

The chain employs TRBV12-5 and TRBJ1-2; TRBD1 might be the D (6 bases). This CDR3 comprises 14 residues. Germline CDR1 LGHNT, CDR2 FRNRAP. With 3 bases removed from V and 2 bases from J, the gap between germline ends came to 10 bases. CDR3 nucleotide sequence: TGTGCTAGTGGTTTATCGGGGGGCAACTATGGCTACACCTTC. This translates into CASGLSGGNYGYTF.

The chain has TRBV28 and TRBJ2-7; TRBD1 matches 8 bases. Germline V gene lookup returns CDR1 MDHEN and CDR2 SYDVKM. V shed 5 bases and J 7 bases; nucleotides not matched to a gene: 10. The CDR3 totals 14 residues. The CDR3 protein is CASSPSDREQEQYF. The CDR3 DNA follows: TGTGCCAGCAGTCCGTCGGACAGGGAGCAGGAGCAGTACTTC. Variable domain in full (rest from reference TRBV28 and TRBJ2-7): DVKVTQSSRYLVKRTGEKVFLECVQDMDHENMFWYRQDPGLGLRLIYFSYDVKMKEKGDIPEGYSVSREKKERFSLILESASTNQTSMYLCASSPSDREQEQYFGPGTRLTVT.

This clone was detected once. The rearrangement uses TRBV4-3 and TRBJ1-2, with D tentatively TRBD1 (5 bases). With 1 base removed from V and 2 bases from J, the gap between germline ends came to 8 bases. CDR3 size: 14 residues. The germline CDR1 and CDR2 sequences are LGHNA and YSLEER. The CDR3 DNA follows: TGCGCCAGCAGCCAAGTTCGGGGGAACTATGGCTACACCTTC. Translation: CASSQVRGNYGYTF.

V usage is TRBV12-1 and J usage is TRBJ2-6; TRBD2 was called by the table and not checked on the DNA. TRBV12-1 is classified as a pseudogene. The CDR3 is 16 residues long. CDR3 in DNA: TGTGCCAGCAGCCCCTGGGCCCCGGGAGGGGCCAACGGCCTGACTTTC. This sequence encodes CASSPWAPGGANGLTF.

This chain connects TRBV11-3 to TRBJ2-4; a possible D gene is TRBD2 (6 bases). The CDR3 length is 13 residues. The germline CDR1 and CDR2 sequences are SGHNT and YENEEA. V lost 1 base and J lost 6, with 7 bases in between. CDR3 in DNA: TGTGCCAGCAGCTTAGGGCGGGGAAACATTCAGTACTTC. It codes for CASSLGRGNIQYF.

For the CDR3, the DNA is TGTGCCACCAGCAGAGTTGGGGCTGGGGAAGATACGCAGTATTTT. Its protein product is CATSRVGAGEDTQYF. The chain links TRBV15 to TRBJ2-3; TRBD1 is a possible D gene (5 bases). The length of the CDR3 is 15 residues. Deletions cut 1 base from V and 5 bases from J, with 13 bases between. Germline CDR1 LNHNV, CDR2 YYDKDF (reference sequence).

This chain joins TRBV7-3 and TRBJ1-4, with D possibly being TRBD1 (5 bases). The CDR3 has 14 residues. Trimming stripped 2 bases from V and 7 bases from J, with 11 bases between. The germline CDR1 and CDR2 sequences are SGHTA and FQGTGA. The CDR3: CASSLQGFGEKLFF. The CDR3 DNA follows: TGTGCCAGCAGCTTACAGGGTTTTGGTGAAAAACTGTTTTTT.

This clone was picked up a small number of times. The rearrangement uses TRBV28 and TRBJ1-1; D call uncertain. The CDR3 runs to 12 residues. Looked up from germline, CDR1 is MDHEN and CDR2 is SYDVKM. Trimming pared 2 bases from V and 7 bases from J, leaving 8 bases between. The CDR3 sequence is CASSLGGLEAFF. The CDR3 region has the DNA TGTGCCAGCAGTTTAGGTGGGCTTGAAGCTTTCTTT.

The gene calls are TRBV4-3 and TRBJ2-6; perhaps TRBD2 as D (5 bases). Trimming removed 5 bases from V and 1 base from J, with 15 bases in between. Germline CDR1 reads LGHNA; CDR2 reads YSLEER. The CDR3 contains 17 residues. The chain's CDR3 is CASSSRLGSSGANVLTF. The DNA for the CDR3 is TGCGCCAGCAGCTCCCGCCTGGGGAGTTCTGGGGCCAACGTCCTGACTTTC.

The rearrangement joins TRBV27 to TRBJ1-1, with D perhaps TRBD1 (6 bases). The CDR3 runs to 13 residues. Germline values: CDR1 MNHEY, CDR2 SMNVEV (reference sequence). Trimming removed 6 bases from V and 9 bases from J, with 17 bases in between. The CDR3 spells CASSPRFGQKAFF. The CDR3 coding sequence is TGTGCCAGCAGCCCCCGATTTGGACAGAAAGCTTTCTTT.

There are a few counts of this clone. J is TRBJ2-1 and V is TRBV4-1; a possible D gene is TRBD1 (5 bases). Germline V gives CDR1 MGHRA, CDR2 YSYEKL. V was trimmed by 0 bases and J by 4 bases, leaving 7 bases between them. This CDR3 contains 14 residues. CDR3 in DNA: TGCGCCAGCAGCCAAGACAGGGAATACAATGAGCAGTTCTTC. Protein sequence: CASSQDREYNEQFF.